The 29 T cell receptor beta chains in this list originate from one sample, sequenced in a study of radiation and T cells in renal cell carcinoma. Time point here: baseline pretreatment blood. Indicated treatment: 15 Gy SBRT to primary tumor, nephrectomy 4 weeks later. Repertoires were generated with immunoSEQ multiplex PCR, while TCRdb's copy carries only in-frame clones and drops some. The sample shows around 140,000 clones, 88% of them seen only once. The specimen was blood, collected from a patient whose treatment included radiotherapy and nephrectomy. The source is a woman aged 65 to 85 with renal cell carcinoma.

The chain couples TRBV14 to TRBJ2-5, with D tentatively TRBD2 (6 bases). The V and J ends lost 1 base and 5 bases respectively, with 11 bases between them. The CDR3 has 14 residues. The germline CDR1 and CDR2 sequences are SGHDN and FVKESK. This CDR3 reads CASSQGSGGETQYF. CDR3 nucleotides: TGTGCCAGCAGCCAAGGAAGTGGGGGGGAGACCCAGTACTTC.

The rearrangement joins TRBV7-9 to TRBJ2-3; 12 bases agree with TRBD2. The ends lost 5 bases at V and 5 bases at J; junction bases unmatched: 14. This CDR3 comprises 18 residues. CDR1 SEHNR and CDR2 FQNEAQ come from the germline V gene (reference sequence). CDR3 DNA: TGTGCCAGCAGCAGACTTCTTCGACTAGCGGGGGACAGAGATACGCAGTATTTT. Its protein product is CASSRLLRLAGDRDTQYF.

The chain recombines TRBV5-1 with TRBJ1-6; no definite D call. Germline CDR1 SGHRS, CDR2 YFSETQ. Trimming left V 4 bases short and J 9 bases short, with 14 bases between. The CDR3 runs to 14 residues. The CDR3 DNA sequence: TGCGCCAGCAGCCAGAACACTGGGTCTTCACCCCTCCACTTT. It codes for CASSQNTGSSPLHF. Full variable domain (rest looked up from reference TRBV5-1 and TRBJ1-6): KAGVTQTPRYLIKTRGQQVTLSCSPISGHRSVSWYQQTPGQGLQFLFEYFSETQRNKGNFPGRFSGRQFSNSRSEMNVSTLELGDSALYLCASSQNTGSSPLHFGNGTRLTVT.

The genes are TRBV5-4 and TRBJ1-2; 9 bases line up with TRBD1. This CDR3 comprises 18 residues. Per the germline V gene, CDR1 is SGHNT and CDR2 is YYREEE (reference sequence). V shed 3 bases and J 0 bases; nucleotides not matched to a gene: 12. The CDR3: CASSSGPGQGTTNYGYTF. CDR3 DNA sequence: TGTGCCAGCAGCTCAGGTCCGGGACAGGGTACAACTAACTATGGCTACACCTTC.

V gene TRBV6-5 combines with J gene TRBJ2-7; D possibly matches TRBD1 or TRBD2 (6 bases each). Germline V gene lookup returns CDR1 MNHEY and CDR2 SVGAGI. V gave up 4 bases and J gave up 4 bases, with 11 bases separating them. This CDR3 region has 13 residues. This chain's CDR3 is CASSSGAEYEQYF. In nucleotides, the CDR3 is TGTGCCAGCAGTTCGGGGGCAGAATACGAGCAGTACTTC.

Here the CDR3 DNA reads TGTGCCAGCAGCTTCGGGGGCTCCACCTCTAACTATGGCTACACCTTC. Translation: CASSFGGSTSNYGYTF. This chain links TRBV7-8 with TRBJ1-2; possible D gene TRBD1, 6 bases. The CDR3 spans 16 residues. Trimming took off 3 bases at V and 0 bases at J, with 14 bases between the two ends. Germline lookup yields CDR1 SGHVS and CDR2 FQNEAQ.

The genes are TRBV28 and TRBJ2-7; maybe TRBD1 (5 bases). The CDR3 length is 14 residues. In germline, CDR1 is MDHEN, CDR2 SYDVKM. V was pared by 5 bases and J by 7 bases, with 18 bases between. The CDR3 protein is CASSPAGRASEQYF. The DNA of the CDR3 is TGTGCCAGCAGTCCGGCCGGCAGGGCGAGTGAGCAGTACTTC.

The chain carries TRBV30 and TRBJ2-7; D is ambiguous. Per germline, CDR1 GTSNPN and CDR2 SVGIG (reference sequence). CDR3 length: 12 amino acids. V was clipped by 1 base and J by 5 bases, with 9 bases between them. The CDR3 loop reads CAWSASTHEQYF. CDR3 bases: TGTGCCTGGAGTGCGAGTACCCACGAGCAGTACTTC.

V and J are TRBV11-2 and TRBJ2-5; D gene uncertain. V lost 1 base and J 5 bases, leaving 11 bases between the germline ends. CDR1 and CDR2 from the germline V gene are SGHAT and FQNNGV. The CDR3 totals 14 residues. CDR3 nucleotides: TGTGCCAGCAGCTTAGCCAGTGGTTTCGAGACCCAGTACTTC. Translation gives CASSLASGFETQYF.

The V and J genes are TRBV6-6 and TRBJ1-1; no clear D. The CDR3 is 15 residues long. Trimming cost V 0 bases and J 1 base, with 9 bases left between them. The germline V gene has CDR1 MNHNY and CDR2 SVGAGI (reference sequence). This CDR3 is CASSYSTARNTEAFF. The CDR3 DNA follows: TGTGCCAGCAGTTACTCGACGGCCCGGAACACTGAAGCTTTCTTT.

This chain connects TRBV6-1 to TRBJ2-7, with 9 bases identical to TRBD1. V was clipped by 4 bases and J by 2 bases; unmatched bases: 6. The CDR3 runs 15 residues. Germline-derived CDR1 and CDR2 are MNHNS and SASEGT. CDR3 loop: CASSGGGQGAYEQYF. The CDR3 nucleotides are TGTGCCAGCAGTGGGGGGGGACAGGGAGCCTACGAGCAGTACTTC.

The chain is built from TRBV18 and TRBJ1-6; 9 bases line up with TRBD1. Germline CDR1 reads KGHSH; CDR2 reads LQKENI. This CDR3 is built from 18 residues. The trim removed 3 bases at V and 8 bases at J, leaving 14 bases unmatched. CDR3 sequence reads: CASSPLVPGQGMDSPLHF. CDR3 nucleotides: TGTGCCAGCTCACCGCTAGTCCCGGGACAGGGTATGGATTCACCCCTCCACTTT.

DNA for the CDR3: TGTGCCAGCAGCCCTAGGGGGGACTCGCAGTATTTT. Protein sequence: CASSPRGDSQYF. The chain recombines TRBV11-3 with TRBJ2-3; possibly TRBD1 or TRBD2 for D (6 bases each). Germline V gives CDR1 SGHNT, CDR2 YENEEA. The CDR3 loop spans 12 amino acids. The germline V and J ends were trimmed by 5 bases and 10 bases, with 13 bases remaining between them.

The gene calls are TRBV7-9 and TRBJ2-5; D perhaps matches TRBD2 (5 bases). Germline V gene lookup returns CDR1 SEHNR and CDR2 FQNEAQ (reference sequence). The CDR3 is made up of 13 amino acids. Deletions cut 2 bases from V and 5 bases from J, with 9 bases between. The CDR3 DNA follows: TGTGCCAGCAGCTTAACCGGGGTGGAGACCCAGTACTTC. This gives the protein CASSLTGVETQYF.

The chain carries TRBV27 and TRBJ2-7; no definite D call. CDR1 is MNHEY and CDR2 is SMNVEV in the germline V gene (reference sequence). The CDR3 is made up of 16 amino acids. The V end was cut by 6 bases, the J end by 2 bases, with 20 bases between. CDR3 residues: CASRTPPSGRTYEQYF. CDR3 coding DNA: TGTGCCAGCAGAACACCCCCCTCGGGCCGTACCTACGAGCAGTACTTC.

The chain has TRBV6-1 and TRBJ2-7; D remains ambiguous. Between the trimmed V and J ends, which lost 0 bases and 7 bases, there was a span of 16 bases. The CDR3 is made up of 15 amino acids. The germline CDR1 and CDR2 sequences are MNHNS and SASEGT. CDR3: CASSEASGPPIEQYF. The CDR3 region has the DNA TGTGCCAGCAGTGAAGCTTCAGGACCGCCTATAGAGCAGTACTTC.

The chain has TRBV19 and TRBJ1-4; TRBD1 aligns across 10 bases. CDR3 length equals 15 residues. V was pared by 7 bases and J by 5 bases, with 7 bases of the junction left unmatched. CDR1 LNHDA and CDR2 SQIVND come from the germline V gene (reference sequence). DNA for the CDR3: TGTGCCAGTACCGGGCCGGGACAGGGGAATGAAAAACTGTTTTTT. Translated: CASTGPGQGNEKLFF.

The V call is TRBV5-1, the J call TRBJ2-5; 8 positions agree with TRBD1. The CDR3 covers 15 residues. V lost 4 bases to trimming and J lost 5 bases; unmatched junction nucleotides: 10. Per the germline V gene, CDR1 is SGHRS and CDR2 is YFSETQ. CDR3 sequence reads: CASSTPTGGGETQYF. CDR3 DNA: TGCGCCAGCAGCACGCCTACAGGGGGTGGGGAGACCCAGTACTTC. Variable domain in full (rest from reference TRBV5-1 and TRBJ2-5): KAGVTQTPRYLIKTRGQQVTLSCSPISGHRSVSWYQQTPGQGLQFLFEYFSETQRNKGNFPGRFSGRQFSNSRSEMNVSTLELGDSALYLCASSTPTGGGETQYFGPGTRLLVL.

The chain combines TRBV6-1 with TRBJ2-5, with 8 bases that match TRBD2. Germline loops: CDR1 MNHNS, CDR2 SASEGT. V was clipped by 5 bases and J by 5 bases; unmatched bases: 10. The CDR3 spans 15 residues. CDR3 amino acids: CASSITRGGGETQYF. The CDR3 DNA sequence: TGTGCCAGCAGTATTACGCGGGGCGGGGGGGAGACCCAGTACTTC.

V is TRBV29-1 and J is TRBJ1-1; TRBD1 matches at 7 bases. V lost 7 bases and J lost 1; bases outside the gene matches: 0. CDR3 length: 11 amino acids. Germline lookup yields CDR1 SQVTM and CDR2 ANQGSEA. The CDR3 DNA reads as TGCAGCGGACAGGGGAACACTGAAGCTTTCTTT. As protein: CSGQGNTEAFF. The full variable domain, in which reference TRBV29-1 and TRBJ1-1 provide the parts outside the CDR3, is SAVISQKPSRDICQRGTSLTIQCQVDSQVTMMFWYRQQPGQSLTLIATANQGSEATYESGFVIDKFPISRPNLTFSTLTVSNMSPEDSSIYLCSGQGNTEAFFGQGTRLTVV.

The gene calls are TRBV5-1 and TRBJ2-1; 11 nucleotides agree with TRBD1. Germline V gene data show CDR1 as SGHRS and CDR2 as YFSETQ. V shed 4 bases and J 0 bases; nucleotides not matched to a gene: 12. The CDR3 sequence is 19 residues long. CDR3 bases: TGCGCCAGCAGCACGACCGGGACAGGGGGAAGGCGCTCCTACAATGAGCAGTTCTTC. Translation gives CASSTTGTGGRRSYNEQFF.

V usage is TRBV18 and J usage is TRBJ1-2, with D uncertain. V lost 0 bases and J lost 1, with 6 bases in between. The germline gives CDR1 KGHSH, CDR2 LQKENI. The CDR3 runs 14 residues. In DNA, the CDR3 is TGTGCCAGCTCACCACCTGACGATAACTATGGCTACACCTTC. Protein: CASSPPDDNYGYTF.

V gene TRBV5-6 combines with J gene TRBJ2-3; 8 nucleotides agree with TRBD2. The CDR3 loop spans 15 amino acids. Trimming removed 2 bases from V and 5 bases from J; junction bases left unmatched: 7. Looked up from germline, CDR1 is SGHDT and CDR2 is YYEEEE. The CDR3 reads CASSFGAGGKDTQYF. DNA of the CDR3: TGTGCCAGCAGCTTTGGGGCGGGGGGCAAAGATACGCAGTATTTT.

The chain uses TRBV7-9 and TRBJ2-1; a weak D match, TRBD1 (6 bases). The CDR3 is 16 amino acids. Trimming removed 2 bases at V and 0 bases at J, with 11 bases between. Germline CDR1 is SEHNR and CDR2 is FQNEAQ (reference sequence). The CDR3 region is CASSLTGQSSYNEQFF. CDR3 nucleotide sequence: TGTGCCAGCAGCTTAACTGGACAGAGCTCCTACAATGAGCAGTTCTTC. Full variable domain (remainder filled in from reference TRBV7-9 and TRBJ2-1): DTGVSQNPRHKITKRGQNVTFRCDPISEHNRLYWYRQTLGQGPEFLTYFQNEAQLEKSRLLSDRFSAERPKGSFSTLEIQRTEQGDSAMYLCASSLTGQSSYNEQFFGPGTRLTVL.

This sequence joins TRBV2 and TRBJ1-6, with D unresolved. The CDR3 length is 14 residues. Trimming took off 4 bases at V and 5 bases at J, with 9 bases between the two ends. The germline gives CDR1 SNHLY, CDR2 FYNNEI. CDR3 protein: CASSVGRNNSPLHF. DNA for the CDR3: TGTGCCAGCAGTGTGGGCCGTAATAATTCACCCCTCCACTTT. The variable domain in full, with the rest retrieved from reference TRBV2 and TRBJ1-6, is EPEVTQTPSHQVTQMGQEVILRCVPISNHLYFYWYRQILGQKVEFLVSFYNNEISEKSEIFDDQFSVERPDGSNFTLKIRSTKLEDSAMYFCASSVGRNNSPLHFGNGTRLTVT.

This clone was seen a handful of times. This chain connects TRBV2 to TRBJ2-7; D remains unclear. Trimming pared 4 bases from V and 1 base from J, leaving 11 bases between. The CDR3 covers 14 residues. Germline V lookup: CDR1 SNHLY, CDR2 FYNNEI. The CDR3 protein is CASSVTGPSYEQYF. CDR3 nucleotides: TGTGCCAGCAGTGTTACGGGTCCATCCTACGAGCAGTACTTC.

The chain employs TRBV6-5 and TRBJ2-3, with a tentative D call TRBD1 (5 bases). CDR1 MNHEY and CDR2 SVGAGI come from the germline V gene. V was trimmed by 5 bases and J by 10 bases, leaving 13 bases between them. The CDR3 runs 12 residues. CDR3 sequence (DNA): TGTGCCAGCAGTCAACGGGTAGGGGCGCAGTATTTT. It specifies CASSQRVGAQYF.

This rearrangement joins TRBV4-3 to TRBJ1-2, with D maybe TRBD1 (5 bases). Germline V gene lookup returns CDR1 LGHNA and CDR2 YSLEER. The CDR3 covers 13 residues. Trimming shortened V by 4 bases and J by 4 bases, and 10 bases separated the two germline ends. The CDR3 here is CASSRAGGYGYTF. The CDR3 DNA reads as TGCGCCAGCAGCCGAGCGGGGGGCTATGGCTACACCTTC.

The rearrangement links TRBV7-2 to TRBJ1-1, with 7 nucleotides matching TRBD1. V lost 2 bases to trimming and J lost 10 bases; unmatched junction nucleotides: 4. The germline CDR1 and CDR2 sequences are SGHTA and FQGNSA. There are 12 residues in the CDR3. Here the CDR3 reads CASSLRQGRAFF. CDR3 nucleotides: TGTGCCAGCAGCTTACGACAGGGTAGAGCTTTCTTT. Supplemented by reference TRBV7-2 and TRBJ1-1, the full variable domain reads GAGVSQSPSNKVTEKGKDVELRCDPISGHTALYWYRQSLGQGLEFLIYFQGNSAPDKSGLPSDRFSAERTGGSVSTLTIQRTQQEDSAVYLCASSLRQGRAFFGQGTRLTVV.